These 10 T cell receptor beta chains share one sample of origin, sequenced in a study of cytotoxic CD8 clonotypes in ibrutinib-treated CLL. Measured with immunoSEQ multiplex PCR; TCRdb has only the in-frame clones, and not every one. The top ten clones hold roughly 6.4% of a sample with approximately 190,000 clones, roughly 65% of them seen once. The source was PBMCs, collected after 12 months of ibrutinib treatment. The receptors stem from a human donor with chronic lymphocytic leukemia.

The J gene is TRBJ1-1, the V gene TRBV27, with a weak D call TRBD1 (6 bases). V was clipped by 5 bases and J by 2 bases, with 15 bases between them. Germline V gene lookup returns CDR1 MNHEY and CDR2 SMNVEV (reference sequence). This CDR3 has 15 residues. The CDR3, as DNA: TGTGCCAGCAGTCGCCGGGGGGGCTCAAACACTGAAGCTTTCTTT. Translated, it gives CASSRRGGSNTEAFF.

This clone was detected only a few times. The V gene is TRBV5-1, the J gene TRBJ1-1; D not resolved. The CDR3 has 14 amino acids. Germline V gene lookup returns CDR1 SGHRS and CDR2 YFSETQ. The V end was cut by 5 bases, the J end by 0 bases, with 11 bases between. The CDR3 is CASSWRSLNTEAFF. The CDR3 region has the DNA TGCGCCAGCAGTTGGAGGTCCCTGAACACTGAAGCTTTCTTT.

The chain uses TRBV18 and TRBJ1-3; D remains unclear. This CDR3 comprises 17 residues. Deletions cut 3 bases from V and 0 bases from J, with 15 bases between. Germline loops: CDR1 KGHSH, CDR2 LQKENI. The chain's CDR3 is CASSPTRDSRSGNTIYF. The CDR3 DNA is TGTGCCAGCTCACCGACCCGAGACTCCCGCTCTGGAAACACCATATATTTT. Based on the CDR3 plus reference TRBV18 and TRBJ1-3, the full variable domain is NAGVMQNPRHLVRRRGQEARLRCSPMKGHSHVYWYRQLPEEGLKFMVYLQKENIIDESGMPKERFSAEFPKEGPSILRIQQVVRGDSAAYFCASSPTRDSRSGNTIYFGEGSWLTVV.

The rearrangement links TRBV4-1 to TRBJ2-1, with D possibly TRBD2 on 5 matching bases. Deletions cut 5 bases from V and 0 bases from J, with 11 bases between. The CDR3 covers 15 residues. CDR1 and CDR2 from the germline V gene are MGHRA and YSYEKL. The CDR3 region is CASSDIEGSYNEQFF. The CDR3 DNA is TGCGCCAGCAGCGATATTGAGGGCTCCTACAATGAGCAGTTCTTC.

The rearrangement uses TRBV18 and TRBJ2-1; D remains ambiguous. This CDR3 spans 14 amino acids. Germline V gives CDR1 KGHSH, CDR2 LQKENI. The V end was cut by 2 bases, the J end by 2 bases, with 7 bases between. Here the CDR3 reads CASSPMVTYNEQFF. CDR3 nucleotides: TGTGCCAGCTCACCAATGGTCACCTACAATGAGCAGTTCTTC.

The chain recombines TRBV6-6 with TRBJ2-5; 8 nucleotides agree with TRBD1. Losses at the gene ends were 6 bases for V and 5 bases for J; bases not matched to a gene: 8. Germline CDR1 MNHNY, CDR2 SVGAGI (reference sequence). This CDR3 has 14 amino acids. CDR3 nucleotide sequence: TGTGCCAGCAGCCCGGGACAGGAACGGGAGACCCAGTACTTC. Encoded protein: CASSPGQERETQYF.

This clone has a handful of counts. The rearrangement uses TRBV25-1 and TRBJ2-2, with D perhaps matching TRBD1 (5 bases). V lost 4 bases and J lost 6, with 6 bases in between. Germline lookup yields CDR1 MGHDK and CDR2 SYGVNS. This CDR3 has 12 residues. The CDR3 loop reads CASSGGSGELFF. As DNA, the CDR3 is TGTGCCAGCAGTGGGGGCTCCGGGGAGCTGTTTTTT.

V usage is TRBV9 and J usage is TRBJ2-2; TRBD2 matches 9 bases. CDR1 is SGDLS and CDR2 is YYNGEE in the germline V gene. The CDR3 spans 16 residues. After removal of 3 bases from V and 4 bases from J, the junction contained 7 bases not matched to a gene. The CDR3 coding sequence is TGTGCCAGCAGCGGACCGGGACTAGCTTCCACCGGGGAGCTGTTTTTT. Encoded protein: CASSGPGLASTGELFF. The full variable domain, with the rest looked up from reference TRBV9 and TRBJ2-2, is DSGVTQTPKHLITATGQRVTLRCSPRSGDLSVYWYQQSLDQGLQFLIQYYNGEERAKGNILERFSAQQFPDLHSELNLSSLELGDSALYFCASSGPGLASTGELFFGEGSRLTVL.

The V call is TRBV7-9, the J call TRBJ1-1, with D possibly TRBD1 on 5 matching bases. Germline assignment: CDR1 SEHNR and CDR2 FQNEAQ (reference sequence). Deletions cut 1 base from V and 3 bases from J, with 9 bases between. This CDR3 is 14 amino acids long. The CDR3 nucleotides read TGTGCCAGCAGCTTAGATGGGGGGTACACTGAAGCTTTCTTT. Encoded protein: CASSLDGGYTEAFF.

This sequence joins TRBV29-1 and TRBJ2-7; possibly TRBD2 for D (6 bases). The CDR3 length is 14 residues. CDR1 is SQVTM and CDR2 is ANQGSEA in the germline V gene. V lost 5 bases and J 4 bases, leaving 18 bases between the germline ends. The CDR3 region is CSVKWSGLGYEQYF. The CDR3 DNA is TGCAGCGTTAAATGGAGCGGGCTGGGTTACGAGCAGTACTTC.